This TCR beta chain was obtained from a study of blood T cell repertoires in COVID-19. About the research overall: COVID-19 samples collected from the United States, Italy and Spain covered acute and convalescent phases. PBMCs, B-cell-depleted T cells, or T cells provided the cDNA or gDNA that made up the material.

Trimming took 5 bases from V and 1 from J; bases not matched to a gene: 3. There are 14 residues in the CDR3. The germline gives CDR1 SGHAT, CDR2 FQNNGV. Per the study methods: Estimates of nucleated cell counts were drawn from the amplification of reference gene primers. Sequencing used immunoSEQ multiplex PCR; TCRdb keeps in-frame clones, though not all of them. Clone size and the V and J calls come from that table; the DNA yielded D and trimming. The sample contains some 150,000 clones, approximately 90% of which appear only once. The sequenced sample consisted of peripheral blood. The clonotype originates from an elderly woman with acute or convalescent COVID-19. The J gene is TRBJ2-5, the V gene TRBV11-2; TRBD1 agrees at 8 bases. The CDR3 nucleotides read TGTGCCAGCAGCCGGACAGGGCCCCAAGAGACCCAGTACTTC. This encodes CASSRTGPQETQYF.